The 9 T cell receptor beta chains given below trace back to one sample, sequenced in a study of blood T cell repertoires in COVID-19. Measured with immunoSEQ multiplex PCR; TCRdb has only the in-frame clones, and not every one. This sample has 270,000 or so clones, with roughly nine tenths found just once. The sample was PBMCs or T cells enriched from blood (not recorded which). The receptor set was obtained from a woman under 30 who had recovered from COVID-19.

The CDR3, as DNA: TGTGCCAGCCTGGAGGGAGCGGGGGTACTATACTCCTACAATGAGCAGTTCTTC. This codes for CASLEGAGVLYSYNEQFF. This chain uses TRBV7-8 with TRBJ2-1; the match to TRBD2 covers 8 bases. The CDR3 is made up of 18 amino acids. After removal of 8 bases from V and 0 bases from J, the junction contained 15 bases not matched to a gene. Germline V gene sequence: CDR1 SGHVS, CDR2 FQNEAQ.

This clone appeared once. The genes are TRBV19 and TRBJ1-6; a weak D match, TRBD1 (5 bases). Germline V CDR1 and CDR2: LNHDA, SQIVND (reference sequence). The V end lost 5 bases, the J end lost 7 bases, and 21 bases lay between the germline ends. The CDR3 has 17 amino acids. CDR3 nucleotides: TGTGCCAGTAGTGGGGATGGGGCGGTCGAGTACAATTCACCCCTCCACTTT. Translation gives CASSGDGAVEYNSPLHF.

This clone was counted between two and nine times. V gene TRBV11-2 combines with J gene TRBJ1-6; 8 bases fit TRBD1. CDR1 and CDR2 (germline): SGHAT, FQNNGV. V was clipped by 2 bases and J by 8 bases; unmatched bases: 5. The CDR3 length is 15 residues. The CDR3 sequence is CASSLPTGGHSPLHF. The DNA of the CDR3 is TGTGCCAGCAGCTTACCCACAGGGGGGCATTCACCCCTCCACTTT.

In this sample, this clone turned up a few times. The chain is built from TRBV5-4 and TRBJ2-1; 8 nucleotides match TRBD1. Germline V gene sequence: CDR1 SGHNT, CDR2 YYREEE (reference sequence). J was trimmed by 2 bases and V by 0 bases; bases with no gene match: 1. The CDR3 has 15 residues. The chain's CDR3 is CASSLDRGTYNEQFF. The CDR3 bases are TGTGCCAGCAGCTTGGACAGGGGGACCTACAATGAGCAGTTCTTC.

The gene calls are TRBV29-1 and TRBJ2-5, with D possibly being TRBD1 (6 bases). Deletions cut 7 bases from V and 5 bases from J, with 14 bases between. The germline V gene encodes CDR1 SQVTM and CDR2 ANQGSEA. The CDR3 runs to 12 residues. The chain's CDR3 is CSGEQGFETQYF. DNA of the CDR3: TGCAGCGGGGAACAGGGATTCGAGACCCAGTACTTC.

The chain employs TRBV28 and TRBJ2-3; TRBD1 matches 7 bases. CDR3 length: 16 residues. V lost 6 bases, J lost 3 bases, and 12 bases stayed unmatched. From germline, CDR1 is MDHEN and CDR2 SYDVKM. The CDR3: CASRGRGLGLTDTQYF. In DNA, the CDR3 is TGTGCCAGCAGGGGTAGGGGGCTGGGGTTGACAGATACGCAGTATTTT.

The rearrangement joins TRBV28 to TRBJ2-5, with 7 bases aligning to TRBD1. The V and J ends lost 6 bases and 3 bases, in that order; junction bases with no gene match: 13. The length of the CDR3 is 16 residues. The germline V gene has CDR1 MDHEN and CDR2 SYDVKM. The CDR3 bases are TGTGCCAGCAGGCTACGACAGGGAAGGCGGGAAGAGACCCAGTACTTC. Translated, it gives CASRLRQGRREETQYF.

This clone was found a few times. This chain connects TRBV7-9 to TRBJ1-6; a weak D match, TRBD1 (6 bases). The CDR3 loop spans 13 amino acids. The germline V and J ends were trimmed by 5 bases and 8 bases, with 10 bases remaining between them. Germline lookup yields CDR1 SEHNR and CDR2 FQNEAQ (reference sequence). The CDR3 here is CASSTGQHSPLHF. CDR3 nucleotides: TGTGCCAGCAGCACCGGACAGCATTCACCCCTCCACTTT.

This clone was recorded only once. The rearrangement links TRBV7-9 to TRBJ2-6; TRBD1 matches at 10 bases. Germline assignment: CDR1 SEHNR and CDR2 FQNEAQ (reference sequence). The CDR3 is 17 amino acids. Trimming took 5 bases from V and 2 from J; bases not matched to a gene: 6. The CDR3 spells CASSVRDRGTGANVLTF. CDR3 sequence (DNA): TGTGCCAGCAGCGTCCGGGACAGGGGAACTGGGGCCAACGTCCTGACTTTC.